These 30 T cell receptor beta chains share one sample of origin, sequenced in a study of Graves' ophthalmopathy and Graves' hyperthyroidism. Amplifying from RNA transcripts, the study obtained TCR beta CDR3 regions. The authors performed first-round RT-PCR with HTBI primers and then a second-round multiplex PCR. In TCRdb, the multiplex PCR reads were re-called with MiXCR into one record per CDR3 protein. In the table there are 400,000 to 450,000 distinct CDR3 sequences, roughly 21% of which are singletons. Input material: peripheral blood. Every receptor here comes from a woman between 18 and 30 years old with stable Graves' hyperthyroidism.

There are many counts of this clonotype. The chain couples TRBV19 to TRBJ1-1; D is ambiguous. V dropped 9 bases and J dropped 10 bases, with 15 bases sitting between them. CDR1 is LNHDA and CDR2 is SQIVND in the germline V gene (reference sequence). The CDR3 contains 11 residues. The CDR3 DNA reads as TGTGCCAGCCGCGGGGATCTAGGAGCTTTCTTT. This sequence encodes CASRGDLGAFF. Using reference TRBV19 and TRBJ1-1 for the parts outside the CDR3, the full variable domain is DGGITQSPKYLFRKEGQNVTLSCEQNLNHDAMYWYRQDPGQGLRLIYYSQIVNDFQKGDIAEGYSVSREKKESFPLTVTSAQKNPTAFYLCASRGDLGAFFGQGTRLTVV.

Of note for this clonotype: This CDR3 fails to terminate in the conserved phenylalanine or tryptophan, so it likely reflects a read error. J is TRBJ2-7 and V is TRBV2, with 8 bases that match TRBD1. The V segment lost 9 bases and the J segment 6 bases; nucleotides outside the gene matches: 7. Germline lookup yields CDR1 SNHLY and CDR2 FYNNEI. This CDR3 region has 12 residues. CDR3 DNA sequence: TGTGCCAGTATTCAGGGGGCGGCCGAGCAGTACCTC. It yields the protein CASIQGAAEQYL.

The genes are TRBV9 and TRBJ2-6; D is tentatively TRBD1 or TRBD2 (5 bases each). The germline V gene has CDR1 SGDLS and CDR2 YYNGEE. CDR3 length: 18 amino acids. V was shortened by 0 bases and J by 0 bases, with 13 bases between the two germline ends. In DNA form, the CDR3 reads TGTGCCAGCAGCGTAGGAAGGGACGCACTCTCTGGGGCCAACGTCCTGACTTTC. Amino acid sequence: CASSVGRDALSGANVLTF.

This clonotype has ten or more counts. The V and J genes are TRBV19 and TRBJ2-5; TRBD1 agrees at 7 bases. The CDR3 extends over 15 amino acids. Germline V gene data show CDR1 as LNHDA and CDR2 as SQIVND (reference sequence). V gave up 3 bases and J gave up 5 bases; unmatched junction bases: 9. This CDR3 reads CASSMGDSRKETQYF. The CDR3 DNA reads as TGTGCCAGTAGTATGGGGGACAGTCGGAAGGAGACCCAGTACTTC. Based on the CDR3 plus reference TRBV19 and TRBJ2-5, the full variable domain is DGGITQSPKYLFRKEGQNVTLSCEQNLNHDAMYWYRQDPGQGLRLIYYSQIVNDFQKGDIAEGYSVSREKKESFPLTVTSAQKNPTAFYLCASSMGDSRKETQYFGPGTRLLVL.

This clonotype was counted many times. The chain recombines TRBV20-1 with TRBJ1-5; 7 bases line up with TRBD1. Germline-derived CDR1 and CDR2 are DFQATT and SNEGSKA (reference sequence). The CDR3 spans 12 residues. The junction had 7 bases not matched to a gene; V was cut back by 6 bases and J by 8 bases. This CDR3 reads CSANRGLEPQHF. DNA of the CDR3: TGCAGTGCAAACAGGGGTTTAGAGCCCCAGCATTTT.

The chain joins TRBV20-1 to TRBJ1-5; D call uncertain. Trimming removed 2 bases from V and 2 bases from J, with 7 bases in between. This CDR3 is 13 amino acids long. The germline CDR1 and CDR2 sequences are DFQATT and SNEGSKA (reference sequence). The CDR3: CSARPDGNQPQHF. CDR3 nucleotides: TGCAGTGCTAGACCGGACGGCAATCAGCCCCAGCATTTT.

In its sample, this clonotype was seen many times. In nucleotides, the CDR3 is TGTGCCAGCAGTGACCCGACCGGTTTGTACGAGCAGTACTTC. It encodes CASSDPTGLYEQYF. The chain couples TRBV2 to TRBJ2-7; D is uncertain. The CDR3 has 14 residues. In germline, CDR1 is SNHLY, CDR2 FYNNEI. With 3 bases removed from V and 4 bases from J, the gap between germline ends came to 13 bases.

The sample holds many counts of this clonotype. The chain combines TRBV10-3 with TRBJ2-7, with 10 bases lining up with TRBD1. With V trimmed by 8 bases and J by 3 bases, 7 bases remained unmatched. Per germline, CDR1 ENHRY and CDR2 SYGVKD. The CDR3 covers 14 residues. CDR3: CAIALGQGNYEQYF. As DNA, the CDR3 is TGTGCCATCGCTCTGGGACAGGGGAACTACGAGCAGTACTTC.

This clonotype was recorded once. This chain links TRBV30 with TRBJ2-7, with TRBD2 matching 10 bases. J was trimmed by 3 bases and V by 0 bases; bases with no gene match: 5. Germline V lookup: CDR1 GTSNPN, CDR2 SVGIG (reference sequence). The CDR3 runs to 15 residues. In DNA, the CDR3 is TGTGCCTGGAGTGTAGATGCTAGCGGGGGCTACGAGCAGTACTTC. Amino acids: CAWSVDASGGYEQYF.

The rearrangement links TRBV9 to TRBJ2-5; 7 bases match TRBD2. Germline trimming cut 0 bases from V and 5 bases from J; bases unmatched to any gene: 1. Germline V gene lookup returns CDR1 SGDLS and CDR2 YYNGEE. The CDR3 covers 13 residues. The CDR3 spells CASSVGTRETQYF. CDR3 DNA sequence: TGTGCCAGCAGCGTAGGGACTAGGGAGACCCAGTACTTC.

Details on this clonotype: Sequence at one end of the junction differs from germline and may be a read error. This chain joins TRBV6-5 and TRBJ2-7, with a weak D call TRBD1 (5 bases). This CDR3 contains 14 residues. Germline values: CDR1 MNHEY, CDR2 SVGAGI. CDR3 amino acids: CASSSGQFSYEQYF. CDR3 bases: TGTGCCAGCAGTTCAGGGCAGTTCTCTTACGAGCAATACTTC.

The V and J genes are TRBV6-2 or TRBV6-3 and TRBJ1-1; TRBD1 aligns across 11 bases. Germline CDR1 MNHEY, CDR2 SVGEGT. J lost 0 bases, V lost 7 bases, and 4 bases had no gene match. The length of the CDR3 is 15 residues. This chain's CDR3 is CASTGTGGMNTEAFF. DNA for the CDR3: TGTGCCAGCACGGGGACAGGGGGGATGAACACTGAAGCTTTCTTT.

In this sample, this clonotype turned up many times. The chain recombines TRBV6-2 or TRBV6-3 with TRBJ2-7, with 11 bases aligning to TRBD1. CDR1 MNHEY and CDR2 SVGEGT come from the germline V gene. The V gene end was trimmed by 8 bases and the J gene end by 2 bases; junction bases not matched to a gene: 5. The CDR3 spans 14 residues. CDR3 sequence: CASGPGQGAYEQYF. CDR3 DNA: TGTGCCAGCGGTCCGGGACAGGGGGCCTACGAGCAGTACTTC.

The chain has TRBV19 and TRBJ1-5; tentatively, D is TRBD1 (5 bases). CDR1 is LNHDA, CDR2 SQIVND, per germline (reference sequence). CDR3 size: 13 residues. The V end lost 10 bases, the J end lost 4 bases, and 14 bases lay between the germline ends. Written as DNA, the CDR3 is TGTGCCACGACGGGTGGGGGGAATCAGCCCCAGCATTTT. Encoded protein: CATTGGGNQPQHF.

The CDR3 loop is CASSSDRVEETQYF. The DNA for the CDR3 is TGTGCCAGCAGTTCGGACAGGGTAGAAGAGACCCAGTACTTC. The chain carries TRBV12-3 or TRBV12-4 and TRBJ2-5; TRBD1 aligns across 8 bases. CDR3 length: 14 residues. The ends lost 4 bases at V and 3 bases at J; junction bases unmatched: 4.

This clonotype was seen repeatedly, ten times or more. This chain connects TRBV28 to TRBJ2-7; the D call may be TRBD1 or TRBD2 (5 bases each). Germline V gives CDR1 MDHEN, CDR2 SYDVKM. Trimming stripped 4 bases from V and 7 bases from J, with 20 bases between. The CDR3 is 15 amino acids. CDR3: CASSWRVAGPGEQYF. The DNA for the CDR3 is TGTGCCAGCAGTTGGCGGGTGGCAGGGCCAGGGGAGCAGTACTTC.

In its sample, this clonotype was seen many times. The V and J genes are TRBV6-2 or TRBV6-3 and TRBJ1-5, with a possible D match to TRBD1 (5 bases). The CDR3 consists of 18 residues. CDR1 is MNHEY, CDR2 SVGEGT, per germline. With 0 bases removed from V and 4 bases from J, the gap between germline ends came to 19 bases. The CDR3: CASSYSIRSAGFNQPQHF. CDR3 nucleotides: TGTGCCAGCAGTTACTCGATACGGTCTGCAGGGTTTAATCAGCCCCAGCATTTT.

The table lists this clonotype with many counts. The chain is built from TRBV2 and TRBJ2-7; perhaps D is TRBD1 or TRBD2 (7 bases each). The CDR3 runs to 17 residues. V was cut by 0 bases and J by 8 bases, with 23 bases left in between. From germline, CDR1 is SNHLY and CDR2 FYNNEI. CDR3 nucleotide sequence: TGTGCCAGCAGTGAAGCCGAGACAGGGAGGGGGCAATCGAAGCAGTACTTC. Its translation: CASSEAETGRGQSKQYF.

About this clonotype itself: The missing conserved phenylalanine or tryptophan at the end of this CDR3 makes a read error likely. CDR3 amino acids: CASSWTSGADTQYC. CDR3 DNA sequence: TGTGCCAGCAGTTGGACTAGCGGGGCAGATACGCAGTATTGT. This chain links TRBV6-5 with TRBJ2-3, with 12 bases fitting TRBD2. The ends lost 4 bases at V and 4 bases at J; junction bases unmatched: 0. This CDR3 spans 14 amino acids. CDR1 is MNHEY, CDR2 SVGAGI, per germline.

In its sample, this clonotype was seen a few times. V is TRBV20-1 and J is TRBJ2-7; D unclear. CDR1 is DFQATT, CDR2 SNEGSKA, per germline (reference sequence). Trimming took off 0 bases at V and 3 bases at J, with 27 bases between the two ends. The CDR3 runs to 19 residues. The DNA for the CDR3 is TGCAGTGCTAGAGACCGCACCCCGCTTGGGCGCGGACCATTCTACGAGCAGTACTTC. As protein: CSARDRTPLGRGPFYEQYF.

V usage is TRBV5-1 and J usage is TRBJ2-2; a weak D match, TRBD2 (6 bases). Germline CDR1 SGHRS, CDR2 YFSETQ. The germline V and J ends were trimmed by 2 bases and 3 bases, with 11 bases remaining between them. The CDR3 has 15 residues. CDR3 sequence reads: CASSLNGRDTGELFF. For the CDR3, the DNA is TGCGCCAGCAGCTTAAACGGGAGAGACACCGGGGAGCTGTTTTTT.

The V and J genes are TRBV2 and TRBJ2-7; TRBD1 aligns across 8 bases. The V segment lost 7 bases and the J segment 2 bases; nucleotides outside the gene matches: 7. The CDR3 covers 14 residues. The germline V gene encodes CDR1 SNHLY and CDR2 FYNNEI. The CDR3 nucleotides read TGTGCCAGCAATGCAGGGGGCGTTCCCTACGAGCAGTACTTC. This translates into CASNAGGVPYEQYF.

The J gene is TRBJ1-5, the V gene TRBV19; TRBD1 might be the D (6 bases). This CDR3 has 18 amino acids. Looked up from germline, CDR1 is LNHDA and CDR2 is SQIVND (reference sequence). Trimming left V 3 bases short and J 0 bases short, with 18 bases between. The CDR3 reads CASSIGGHLTPSNQPQHF. The CDR3 DNA follows: TGTGCCAGTAGTATTGGGGGACACCTCACCCCTAGCAATCAGCCCCAGCATTTT.

In this sample, this clonotype turned up many times. The V call is TRBV12-3 or TRBV12-4, the J call TRBJ1-1; tentatively, D is TRBD1 (6 bases). The CDR3 length is 13 residues. The germline V and J ends were trimmed by 6 bases and 4 bases, with 12 bases remaining between them. For the CDR3, the DNA is TGTGCCAGCAGAAAAGAAGGGGGCACTGAAGCTTTCTTT. This translates into CASRKEGGTEAFF.

This clonotype was recorded at least ten times. The chain employs TRBV11-2 and TRBJ2-7, with 8 bases fitting TRBD1. This CDR3 region has 16 residues. After removal of 3 bases from V and 1 base from J, the junction contained 8 bases not matched to a gene. The germline V gene encodes CDR1 SGHAT and CDR2 FQNNGV. DNA of the CDR3: TGTGCCAGCAGCTTGGTCGACAGGGGATCTTCCTACGAGCAGTACTTC. Its protein is CASSLVDRGSSYEQYF.

This clonotype was seen many times. The V and J genes are TRBV3-1 and TRBJ2-7; D unclear. The germline gives CDR1 LGHDT, CDR2 YNNKEL (reference sequence). The CDR3 contains 11 residues. The germline V and J ends were trimmed by 0 bases and 12 bases, with 9 bases remaining between them. The CDR3: CASSQDLIRYF. The CDR3 bases are TGTGCCAGCAGCCAAGATCTTATACGGTACTTC.

In this sample, this clonotype turned up many times. This sequence joins TRBV20-1 and TRBJ2-5; D gene uncertain. Trimming pared 7 bases from V and 2 bases from J, leaving 14 bases between. The CDR3 spans 13 residues. Germline CDR1 and CDR2: DFQATT and SNEGSKA (reference sequence). The CDR3 reads CSEGSRGQETQYF. In DNA form, the CDR3 reads TGCAGTGAAGGTTCTAGAGGACAAGAGACCCAGTACTTC.

This clonotype was counted between two and nine times. This chain uses TRBV5-1 with TRBJ2-2; D not resolved. From germline, CDR1 is SGHRS and CDR2 YFSETQ. The V end was cut by 4 bases, the J end by 5 bases, with 12 bases between. CDR3 size: 14 residues. The CDR3 DNA is TGCGCCAGCAGCACCCTGACCGCGACCGGGGAGCTGTTTTTT. As protein: CASSTLTATGELFF.

This clonotype was observed many times. The chain combines TRBV27 with TRBJ2-7; 8 bases line up with TRBD1. This CDR3 spans 16 amino acids. The V gene end was trimmed by 3 bases and the J gene end by 0 bases; junction bases not matched to a gene: 7. CDR1 is MNHEY and CDR2 is SMNVEV in the germline V gene (reference sequence). Here the CDR3 reads CASSFTGTGLSYEQYF. The DNA of the CDR3 is TGTGCCAGCAGTTTCACCGGGACAGGTCTCTCCTACGAGCAGTACTTC.

The CDR3 sequence: CASSEGGGKGRGEQYF. For the CDR3, the DNA is TGTGCCAGCAGTGAAGGAGGAGGGAAGGGAAGGGGCGAGCAGTACTTC. This chain connects TRBV25-1 to TRBJ2-7; TRBD2 might be the D (6 bases). Trimming left V 2 bases short and J 6 bases short, with 20 bases between. Germline CDR1 and CDR2: MGHDK and SYGVNS. The CDR3 is 16 residues long.